The present T cell receptor (beta chain) was sequenced within a study of shared clonotypes between healthy human individuals. Some clones are missing from TCRdb's copy, which holds only in-frame ones; the method was immunoSEQ multiplex PCR. The sample lists 550,000 to 700,000 clones, around 73% occurring once. This CDR3 is 14 amino acids long. V was pared by 2 bases and J by 6 bases, with 10 bases between. Germline lookup yields CDR1 MNHEY and CDR2 SMNVEV (reference sequence). This clone was seen more than once but under ten times. The chain is built from TRBV27 and TRBJ2-2; a possible D gene is TRBD1 (6 bases). Source material: memory CD4+ T cells sorted from blood. Specified subset: CD45RA-negative fraction. This receptor was taken from a woman aged 25 to 39 in good health. The CDR3 DNA reads TGTGCCAGCAGTTTAACAGGGAAGCCCGGGGAGCTGTTTTTT. It specifies CASSLTGKPGELFF.